This is a list of T cell receptor beta chains from one sample in a study of T cell changes during pregnancy in multiple sclerosis. Profiled with immunoSEQ multiplex PCR; TCRdb holds only in-frame clones, not every one. The repertoire holds approximately 40,000 clones, with about 93% as singletons. The sequences come from CD4+ T cells from peripheral blood mononuclear cells, collected in the third trimester of pregnancy. The receptors derive from a female donor in good health, enrolled as a control in a pregnancy study. The CDR3 runs from the conserved cysteine through the conserved F or W. The D gene is left open where the match is weak. Not all rows give a size; the values are once, few, many and, for expanded clones, a class.

>-|-|TRBV5-1|TRBJ2-5
TGCGCCAGCAACTTGGGGGCCCAAGAGACCCAGTACTTC
CASNLGAQETQYF
>-|TRBD2|TRBV11-2|TRBJ2-2
TGTGCCAGCAGCTTTGGGCTAGCGGGCTACACCGGGGAGCTGTTTTTT
CASSFGLAGYTGELFF
>-|TRBD1|TRBV5-4|TRBJ1-2
TGTGCCACCAGATTCGACAGGGGTGGCTACACCTTC
CATRFDRGGYTF
>-|TRBD2|TRBV12-5|TRBJ2-1
TGTGCTAGTGGTTTGGTTATTAAGAGACTAGCGGGTCCCCTCAGAACGATATACAATGAGCAGTTCTTC
CASGLVIKRLAGPLRTIYNEQFF
>-|TRBD1|TRBV7-8|TRBJ1-3
TGTGCCAGCAGCCTACCGGGACAGCGAGGAAACACCATATATTTT
CASSLPGQRGNTIYF
>-|TRBD1|TRBV7-2|TRBJ1-4
TGTGCCAGCAGCCGGGACAGCTCTAATGAAAAACTGTTTTTT
CASSRDSSNEKLFF
>-|TRBD1|TRBV29-1|TRBJ1-2
TGCAGCGTTGACTCTCCGGGACAGGGAGGAAACTATGGCTACACCTTC
CSVDSPGQGGNYGYTF
>-|TRBD1|TRBV19|TRBJ1-6
TGTGCCAGTAGTATAGGGACAGGCGGTTCACCCCTCCACTTT
CASSIGTGGSPLHF
>few|-|TRBV5-5|TRBJ1-5
TGTGCCAGCGGGAGGGGGGGCTACGATCAGCCCCAGCATTTT
CASGRGGYDQPQHF
>-|-|TRBV28|TRBJ1-1
TGTGCCAGCAGTTCCCCCCAAATCCAAAACACTGAAGCTTTCTTT
CASSSPQIQNTEAFF
>-|TRBD1|TRBV29-1|TRBJ1-6
TGCAGCGCCACCGGGACAGAAGGTTCACCCCTCCACTTT
CSATGTEGSPLHF
>-|-|TRBV6-1|TRBJ1-4
TGTGCCAGCAGTGAAGCGCTCCCATCAGGAGCGGGGGGTAATGAAAAACTGTTTTTT
CASSEALPSGAGGNEKLFF
>-|TRBD2|TRBV11-2|TRBJ2-2
TGTGCCAGCAGCTCTCCCACTCTAGCGGGAGTTACCGGGGAGCTGTTTTTT
CASSSPTLAGVTGELFF
>-|-|TRBV18|TRBJ2-3
TGTGCCAGCTCACCACGGGCGGGCGCAGATACGCAGTATTTT
CASSPRAGADTQYF
>-|-|TRBV27|TRBJ1-5
TGTGCCAGCAGTTTACAAAGCAATCAGCCCCAGCATTTT
CASSLQSNQPQHF
>few|-|TRBV7-2|TRBJ2-3
TGTGCCAGCAGCTTCTTCACAGATACGCAGTATTTT
CASSFFTDTQYF
>-|-|TRBV28|TRBJ2-7
TGTGCCAGCAGTTTTGGACAGTCCTACGAGCAGTACTTC
CASSFGQSYEQYF
>once|-|TRBV19|TRBJ2-2
TGTGCCAGTAGCCTATCGGACAGATCGAACACCGGGGAGCTGTTTTTT
CASSLSDRSNTGELFF
>-|-|TRBV10-1|TRBJ2-7
TGCGCCAGCAGGCCTTGCCAAAGCCATCTCGAATACGAGCAGTACTTC
CASRPCQSHLEYEQYF
>-|-|TRBV7-9|TRBJ2-7
TGTGCCAGCAGCCCAGTAAGGGGGGGCCGCGTAATCGAGCAGTACTTC
CASSPVRGGRVIEQYF
>-|-|TRBV7-2|TRBJ2-5
TGTGCCAGCAGCTTCCGGGAGAGGGGAGAGACCCAGTACTTC
CASSFRERGETQYF
>-|-|TRBV28|TRBJ1-5
TGTGCCAGCGGGACACCTAATCAGCCCCAGCATTTT
CASGTPNQPQHF
>-|-|TRBV18|TRBJ1-5
TGTGCCAGCTCACTAGGGGAACCGCCCCAGCATTTT
CASSLGEPPQHF
>-|-|TRBV5-6|TRBJ1-1
TGTGCCAGCAGCTGGGACACGCGAGACACTGAAGCTTTCTTT
CASSWDTRDTEAFF
>-|TRBD2|TRBV4-1|TRBJ2-3
TGCGCCAGCAGCCAATTACTCAGCGGGACGCGGTATACGCAGTATTTT
CASSQLLSGTRYTQYF
>once|-|TRBV19|TRBJ2-7
TGTGCCAGTAGCCCGGGTAGGTACTACGAGCAGTACTTC
CASSPGRYYEQYF
>few|-|TRBV5-4|TRBJ2-4
TGTGCCAGCAGCTTCCCCCCGGGGGTAATTCAGTACTTC
CASSFPPGVIQYF
>once|-|TRBV19|TRBJ1-5
TGTGCCAGTAGTATTAACGGGATCATCGGTCAGCCCCAGCATTTT
CASSINGIIGQPQHF
>-|-|TRBV12-5|TRBJ2-7
TGTGCTACCCGCCTAGGAGACCACGAGCAGTACTTC
CATRLGDHEQYF
>-|-|TRBV7-2|TRBJ2-7
TGTGCCAGCAGCTTAGTAGTTCAAGAGGGCGAGCAGTACTTC
CASSLVVQEGEQYF
>-|-|TRBV2|TRBJ1-1
TGTGCCAGCAGTGAAGGTGTGGGGCTTAGCACTGAAGCTTTCTTT
CASSEGVGLSTEAFF
>once|-|TRBV7-8|TRBJ1-5
TGTGCCAGCAGCCCAAGGGGTAAGGGGATCAGTCAGCCCCAGCATTTT
CASSPRGKGISQPQHF
>-|-|TRBV11-2|TRBJ1-6
TGTGCCAGCAGCCGGCCCCCCGGGACAACCACGAATTCACCCCTCCACTTT
CASSRPPGTTTNSPLHF
>few|TRBD1|TRBV28|TRBJ2-1
TGTGCCAGCAGTCCCCGACAGGGGGCGCGTGAGCAGTTCTTC
CASSPRQGAREQFF
>-|-|TRBV6-6|TRBJ1-2
TGTGCCAGCAGCCTACTCCCCACAGGGCATGGCTACACCTTC
CASSLLPTGHGYTF
>-|TRBD2|TRBV25-1|TRBJ2-2
TGTGCCAGCAGTGAAGCCATAGCGGGGGCCGGGGAGCTGTTTTTT
CASSEAIAGAGELFF
>-|-|TRBV19|TRBJ1-1
TGTGCCACGACCCCCGGACAGAAGAACACTGAAGCTTTCTTT
CATTPGQKNTEAFF
>-|-|TRBV4-2|TRBJ1-1
TGTGCCAGCAGCCAAGATCCGGGGAAGGGTGGGAGAATGAACACTGAAGCTTTCTTT
CASSQDPGKGGRMNTEAFF
>-|-|TRBV5-4|TRBJ2-3
TGTGCCAGCAGCTTGTACTCAGGGAGCACAGATACGCAGTATTTT
CASSLYSGSTDTQYF
>-|-|TRBV6-4|TRBJ2-4
TGTGCCAGCAGTGACTCAAGGACAGATTTACTAGCCAAAAACATTCAGTACTTC
CASSDSRTDLLAKNIQYF
>-|-|TRBV21-1|TRBJ2-7
TGTGCCTGGGACAGACAGGCCTTCTACGAGCAGTACTTC
CAWDRQAFYEQYF
>-|-|TRBV15|TRBJ2-5
TGTGCCACCAGCAGAGATGTTCAGGAGACCCAGTACTTC
CATSRDVQETQYF
>-|-|TRBV5-4|TRBJ1-6
TGTGCCAGCAGCTTTGAGGTACGAAACAGGGTGAACCCACCCCTCCACTTT
CASSFEVRNRVNPPLHF
>-|-|TRBV19|TRBJ2-6
TGTGCCAGTAGGACTCAGGGAGGTGGGGCCAACGTCCTGACTTTC
CASRTQGGGANVLTF
>-|-|TRBV11-3|TRBJ1-1
TGTGCCAGCAGCCAACGGGCGGGAGATGAAGCTTTCTTT
CASSQRAGDEAFF
>-|-|TRBV30|TRBJ1-3
TGTGCCTGGAGAGGGACATTGGACGGAAACACCATATATTTT
CAWRGTLDGNTIYF
>-|TRBD1|TRBV5-1|TRBJ2-5
TGCGCCAGCGGGACAGGGGCAGAGGAGACCCAGTACTTC
CASGTGAEETQYF
>once|-|TRBV7-3|TRBJ2-7
TGTGCCAGCAGCCAAGGGCCGGGGGTGGCCTACGAGCAGTACTTC
CASSQGPGVAYEQYF
>-|-|TRBV27|TRBJ2-1
TGTGCCAGCAGTTTTACGGTGTCAGGGGGGTTAATGGATGAGCAGTTCTTC
CASSFTVSGGLMDEQFF